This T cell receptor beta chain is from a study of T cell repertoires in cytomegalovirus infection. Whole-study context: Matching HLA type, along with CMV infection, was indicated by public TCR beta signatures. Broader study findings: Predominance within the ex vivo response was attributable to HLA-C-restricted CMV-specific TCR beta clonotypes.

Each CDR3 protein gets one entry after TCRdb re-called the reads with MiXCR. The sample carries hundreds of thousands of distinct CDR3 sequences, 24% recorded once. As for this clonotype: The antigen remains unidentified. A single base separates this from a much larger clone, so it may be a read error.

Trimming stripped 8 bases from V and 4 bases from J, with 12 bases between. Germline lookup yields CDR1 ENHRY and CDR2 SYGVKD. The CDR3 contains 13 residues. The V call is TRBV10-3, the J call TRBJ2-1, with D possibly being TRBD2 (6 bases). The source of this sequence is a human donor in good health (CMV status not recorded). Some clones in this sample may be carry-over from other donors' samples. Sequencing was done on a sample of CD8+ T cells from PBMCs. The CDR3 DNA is TGTGCCATCTTGGGACTTGAATACAATGAGCAGTTCTTC. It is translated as CAILGLEYNEQFF.